This T cell receptor (beta chain) was identified during a study of cytomegalovirus exposure and HLA in healthy donors. This PCR relied on a set of 60 Vbeta primers and 13 Jbeta primers. Assay: immunoSEQ multiplex PCR; the TCRdb copy retains only in-frame clones and omits some. The sample has about 120,000 clones, over 70% seen once; the top ten hold roughly 3.5%. About this clone itself: Its target is unknown.

Study findings and constraints: Reports credit the classifier with highly specific, highly sensitive diagnosis of cytomegalovirus status. As a later analysis showed, a missense DCLRE1C variant was linked to trimming of TCR beta V- and J-genes.

The CDR3 loop spans 14 amino acids. The receptor was isolated from a woman between 50 and 59 years old in good health and CMV-seronegative. The genes are TRBV12-1 and TRBJ2-2; the D call in the table, TRBD1, was not verified against the DNA. TRBV12-1 is a pseudogene. Sample: PBMCs. The CDR3 sequence is CASSFDRYGGELFF. The DNA for the CDR3 is TGTGCCAGCAGCTTTGACAGGTACGGCGGGGAGCTGTTTTTT.